This T cell receptor (beta chain) originates from a study of blood T cell repertoires in COVID-19. Sequencing was performed with immunoSEQ multiplex PCR; in TCRdb, only in-frame clones are kept and a portion is missing. This repertoire shows approximately 180,000 clones, 84% found once; its top ten account for approximately 14%. Trimming shortened V by 2 bases and J by 3 bases, and 7 bases separated the two germline ends. The CDR3 is 13 amino acids. Germline V gene lookup returns CDR1 SGHDN and CDR2 FVKESK. The chain uses TRBV14 and TRBJ1-2; no clear D. The TCR was taken from a man in his forties or fifties who had recovered from COVID-19. Input material: PBMCs or T cells enriched from blood (not recorded which). The CDR3 loop reads CASSQLDYYGYTF. The CDR3 region has the DNA TGTGCCAGCAGCCAACTGGACTACTATGGCTACACCTTC.